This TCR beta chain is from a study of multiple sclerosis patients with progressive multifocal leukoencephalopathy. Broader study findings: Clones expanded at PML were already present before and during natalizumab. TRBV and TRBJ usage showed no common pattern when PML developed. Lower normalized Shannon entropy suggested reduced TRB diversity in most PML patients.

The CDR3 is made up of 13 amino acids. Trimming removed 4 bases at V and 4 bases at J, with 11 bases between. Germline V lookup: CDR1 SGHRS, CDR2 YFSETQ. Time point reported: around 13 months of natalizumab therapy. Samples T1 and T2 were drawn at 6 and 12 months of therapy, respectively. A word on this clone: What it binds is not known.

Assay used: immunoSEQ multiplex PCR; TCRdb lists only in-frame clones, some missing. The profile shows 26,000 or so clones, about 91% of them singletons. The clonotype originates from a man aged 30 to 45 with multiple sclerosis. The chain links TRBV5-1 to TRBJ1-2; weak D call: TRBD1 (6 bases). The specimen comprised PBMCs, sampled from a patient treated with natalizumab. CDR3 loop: CASSPGESYGYTF. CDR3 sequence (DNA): TGCGCCAGCAGCCCAGGGGAGAGCTATGGCTACACCTTC.